This T cell receptor beta chain was documented in a study of a mutant IDH1 vaccine in newly diagnosed glioma. Overall study context: Vaccination began 4-6 weeks post radiotherapy alone, or with temozolomide cycles.

The CDR3 runs 13 residues. Per the germline V gene, CDR1 is SGHVS and CDR2 is FNYEAQ. V lost 3 bases, J lost 6 bases, and 11 bases lay in between. This sample's time point: week 5, during vaccination. Topical imiquimod was applied with each vaccine dose, which held 300 ug of mutant IDH1 20-mer peptide. Donors harbored newly found WHO grade 3 or 4 IDH1-mutant, ATRX-lost astrocytomas. Worth noting for this clone: Its specificity is not known.

Generated by immunoSEQ multiplex PCR, the TCRdb table keeps only in-frame clones and is missing some. This sample carries around 52,000 clones, around 80% of them seen once, and the ten largest clones take 1.5% to 2%. Sequencing used PBMCs, obtained from a glioma patient whose treatment included an IDH1 peptide vaccine. The rearrangement links TRBV7-6 to TRBJ1-2; maybe TRBD1 (5 bases). The origin of this receptor is a woman in her thirties or forties with glioma. This chain's CDR3 is CASSFGGGDGYTF. The CDR3 coding sequence is TGTGCCAGCAGCTTTGGGGGGGGAGATGGCTACACCTTC.